This note documents a single TCR beta chain sequence. Original handling: Amplification from reference gene primers served as the basis for estimated nucleated cell counts. TCRdb keeps only in-frame clones here, not all; method: immunoSEQ multiplex PCR. Clonal size and the V and J genes are those of that table, whereas D and trimming came from the DNA. The sample gives 160,000 or so clones, roughly 81% of which show up once; less than 6.5% is in the top ten. The data are from a study of blood T cell repertoires in COVID-19. For the study at large: Acute and convalescent COVID-19 samples came from the United States, Italy and Spain. T cells, B-cell-depleted T cells, or PBMCs supplied cDNA or gDNA.

Germline V gene sequence: CDR1 SNHLY, CDR2 FYNNEI. The CDR3 spans 16 residues. The V gene lost 3 bases and the J gene lost 3 bases, with 15 bases spanning the gap. Seattle enrolled patients during active infection and tracked them longitudinally. Sequencing used peripheral blood. This sequence originates from a woman aged 45-60 years with COVID-19, enrolled during active disease. The V and J genes are TRBV2 and TRBJ2-1; tentatively, D is TRBD2 (5 bases). DNA of the CDR3: TGTGCCAGCAGTGAGCCTCCCTGGGAGAGCTACAATGAGCAGTTCTTC. Amino acid sequence: CASSEPPWESYNEQFF.